The sequence of this T cell receptor (beta chain) was determined in a study of blood T cell repertoires in COVID-19. The wider study: Collection of acute and convalescent COVID-19 samples took place in the United States, Italy and Spain.

The junction had 7 bases not matched to a gene; V was cut back by 4 bases and J by 7 bases. The germline gives CDR1 MNHEY, CDR2 SMNVEV (reference sequence). This CDR3 comprises 15 residues. Repertoires were generated with immunoSEQ multiplex PCR, while TCRdb's copy carries only in-frame clones and drops some. This sample has around 94,000 clones; about nine tenths occur once, and the top ten carry 4% to 5.5%. Sequencing input: peripheral blood. This chain uses TRBV27 with TRBJ1-2; the match to TRBD1 covers 12 bases. This sequence originates from a woman aged 45-59 years with COVID-19, enrolled during active disease. The CDR3: CASSSTGTGGGGYTF. The CDR3 nucleotides read TGTGCCAGCAGTTCCACCGGGACAGGGGGCGGTGGCTACACCTTC.